This is a list of T cell receptor beta chains from one sample in a study of T cell responses to AZD1222 COVID-19 vaccine. The method was immunoSEQ multiplex PCR; TCRdb's version includes in-frame clones alone and lacks a portion of them. There are 70,000 to 75,000 clones in the sample; around nine tenths occur only once, and around 1.3% lies in the top ten. The input for sequencing was peripheral blood, taken 28 days after the second AZD1222 dose. These TCRs come from an adult who received the AZD1222 COVID-19 vaccine. CDR3s include the opening cysteine and the closing phenylalanine or tryptophan. Expanded clones get a size class; other rows say once, few or many, or leave the size out.

CASSRGTDSNQPQHF	15	TRBJ1-5	TRBV3-1/TRBV3-2	-
CASSQLPGTGAKETQYF	17	TRBJ2-5	TRBV7-3	-
CASSKGTGPYNEQFF	15	TRBJ2-1	TRBV19	-
CASSAWGPENSPLHF	15	TRBJ1-6	TRBV19	-
CASSIVGAGTANSKTNTEAFF	21	TRBJ1-1	TRBV19	-
CASSFRAGNEKLFF	14	TRBJ1-4	TRBV5-4	-
CASGSPDRHNSPLHF	15	TRBJ1-6	TRBV19	-
CASSPPVTSGRDEQFF	16	TRBJ2-1	TRBV18	-
CASKDSGSYNEQFF	14	TRBJ2-1	TRBV11-3	-
CASSLASVSGANVLTF	16	TRBJ2-6	TRBV5-1	-
CASRLDSLREQYF	13	TRBJ2-7	TRBV19	-
CASSSRSSYGYTF	13	TRBJ1-2	TRBV5-4	-
CASSYPPGTGVTEAFF	16	TRBJ1-1	TRBV6-2/TRBV6-3	-
CAWSPSLLTSGNLEQYF	17	TRBJ2-7	TRBV30	-
CAISDGAATNEKLFF	15	TRBJ1-4	TRBV10-3	-
CASSQAFTYEQYF	13	TRBJ2-7	TRBV3-1/TRBV3-2	once
CAISALGSNEKLFF	14	TRBJ1-4	TRBV10-3	-
CAWRRQGYGYTF	12	TRBJ1-2	TRBV30	-
CASSNPTGNEKLFF	14	TRBJ1-4	TRBV6-5	once
CSASPTSGRGTDTQYF	16	TRBJ2-3	TRBV20-1	-
CASSSRTSGRAFVGELFF	18	TRBJ2-2	TRBV5-6	-
CASSLQGNTEAFF	13	TRBJ1-1	TRBV13	-
CASSIRQTTEAFF	13	TRBJ1-1	TRBV19	-
CASRPAGTGRSNEQFF	16	TRBJ2-1	TRBV19	-
CASSPSTGELFF	12	TRBJ2-2	TRBV7-9	-
CASSQDLGRQTYEQYF	16	TRBJ2-7	TRBV4-1	-
CASSRRTGNEKLFF	14	TRBJ1-4	TRBV3-1/TRBV3-2	-
CSVEGPSAEQFF	12	TRBJ2-1	TRBV29-1	-
CASSLYSGRATGELFF	16	TRBJ2-2	TRBV5-1	-
CASLGTSGAYEQYF	14	TRBJ2-7	TRBV2	-
CASSQGLGSYEQYF	14	TRBJ2-7	TRBV4-3	-
CSVDCHRETNEKLFF	15	TRBJ1-4	TRBV29-1	once
CASSPRGGYTF	11	TRBJ1-2	TRBV12-3/TRBV12-4	-
CASSLGAGVISEQFF	15	TRBJ2-1	TRBV5-6	-
CASRGIDRVQPQHF	14	TRBJ1-5	TRBV6-5	-
CASRGPGTGELFF	13	TRBJ2-2	TRBV10-1	-
CASSLALHSGANVLTF	16	TRBJ2-6	TRBV5-1	-
CASSPRGLAGPSGKQFF	17	TRBJ2-1	TRBV9	once
CASSTFGGVGNTIYF	15	TRBJ1-3	TRBV3-1/TRBV3-2	-
CASRPGGAQVYGYTF	15	TRBJ1-2	TRBV7-9	few
CATSEGPGQAQETQYF	16	TRBJ2-5	TRBV24-1	-
CASSKLAGPYNEQFF	15	TRBJ2-1	TRBV7-3	-